The 18 T cell receptor beta chains below come from one sample, sequenced in a study of immune cell composition in non-small cell lung cancer. Repertoires were generated with immunoSEQ multiplex PCR, while TCRdb's copy carries only in-frame clones and drops some. Here the sample spans 2,500 or so clones, 74% being singletons. Normal lung was sampled as far from the tumour as possible, at least 3 cm. The material sequenced was non-adjacent lung tissue. Receptors were obtained from a human donor with non-small cell lung cancer.

The chain recombines TRBV4-3 with TRBJ1-2; D may be TRBD1 (6 bases). Trimming took 0 bases from V and 2 from J, leaving 10 bases between them. Germline lookup yields CDR1 LGHNA and CDR2 YSLEER. CDR3 length: 15 residues. This chain's CDR3 is CASSQEGRGNYGYTF. The CDR3 nucleotides read TGCGCCAGCAGCCAAGAGGGGAGGGGGAACTATGGCTACACCTTC.

The V gene is TRBV5-1, the J gene TRBJ1-2; 7 bases align to TRBD1. CDR3 length: 15 amino acids. Germline-derived CDR1 and CDR2 are SGHRS and YFSETQ. V lost 4 bases, J lost 2 bases, and 8 bases stayed unmatched. Here the CDR3 reads CASSQGGSSNYGYTF. The CDR3 bases are TGCGCCAGCAGCCAGGGGGGCAGCTCCAACTATGGCTACACCTTC. Filled out from reference TRBV5-1 and TRBJ1-2, the complete variable domain reads KAGVTQTPRYLIKTRGQQVTLSCSPISGHRSVSWYQQTPGQGLQFLFEYFSETQRNKGNFPGRFSGRQFSNSRSEMNVSTLELGDSALYLCASSQGGSSNYGYTFGSGTRLTVV.

In its sample, this clone was seen once. The CDR3, as DNA: TGTGCCAGCAGCTTAGATACAGCTATCTACGAGCAGTACTTC. Its protein product is CASSLDTAIYEQYF. The chain couples TRBV7-8 to TRBJ2-7; D gene unclear. The CDR3 has 14 amino acids. V was clipped by 1 base and J by 3 bases, with 10 bases between them. Germline V gene lookup returns CDR1 SGHVS and CDR2 FQNEAQ.

Regarding this clone: Germline and junction disagree at one end, which may indicate a read error. The gene calls are TRBV6-6 and TRBJ2-2; D unresolved. Germline loops: CDR1 MNHNY, CDR2 SVGAGI (reference sequence). The CDR3 extends over 12 amino acids. The CDR3: CQVGGNSGELFF. CDR3 sequence (DNA): TGCCAAGTCGGCGGAAACTCCGGGGAGCTGTTTTTT.

The chain carries TRBV7-2 and TRBJ2-3; 10 bases are shared with TRBD2. V was pared by 1 base and J by 3 bases, with 4 bases of the junction left unmatched. The germline CDR1 and CDR2 sequences are SGHTA and FQGNSA. CDR3 length equals 16 residues. As DNA, the CDR3 is TGTGCCAGCAGCTTAGAAAGCGGGAGGGTGACAGATACGCAGTATTTT. It yields the protein CASSLESGRVTDTQYF.

V usage is TRBV7-9 and J usage is TRBJ2-3, with 7 bases lining up with TRBD1. V shed 5 bases, J shed 4 bases, and the junction held 9 bases outside the gene matches. Per the germline V gene, CDR1 is SEHNR and CDR2 is FQNEAQ (reference sequence). The CDR3 length is 15 residues. The CDR3 loop reads CASSRAGGNSDTQYF. For the CDR3, the DNA is TGTGCCAGCAGCCGCGCAGGGGGTAATTCAGATACGCAGTATTTT. The full variable domain, in which reference TRBV7-9 and TRBJ2-3 provide the parts outside the CDR3, is DTGVSQNPRHKITKRGQNVTFRCDPISEHNRLYWYRQTLGQGPEFLTYFQNEAQLEKSRLLSDRFSAERPKGSFSTLEIQRTEQGDSAMYLCASSRAGGNSDTQYFGPGTRLTVL.

The chain combines TRBV18 with TRBJ1-1; 7 bases align to TRBD1. The junction had 6 bases not matched to a gene; V was cut back by 6 bases and J by 8 bases. Germline loops: CDR1 KGHSH, CDR2 LQKENI. The CDR3 runs 12 residues. The CDR3 DNA reads as TGTGCCAGCTCCCTGGTAGGGGGCGAAGCTTTCTTT. Amino acids: CASSLVGGEAFF.

The V gene is TRBV9, the J gene TRBJ1-5, with a possible D match to TRBD1 (6 bases). CDR3 length: 17 residues. Trimming cost V 10 bases and J 5 bases, with 28 bases left between them. Germline V gives CDR1 SGDLS, CDR2 YYNGEE. CDR3 residues: CAPLGGGNRVSYQPQHF. CDR3 coding DNA: TGTGCCCCCCTAGGGGGAGGGAACCGAGTGTCGTATCAGCCCCAGCATTTT.

The chain combines TRBV27 with TRBJ2-7; no firm D call. V gave up 5 bases and J gave up 4 bases, with 12 bases separating them. CDR3 size: 13 residues. Germline assignment: CDR1 MNHEY and CDR2 SMNVEV (reference sequence). This chain's CDR3 is CASSPTGLYEQYF. The DNA of the CDR3 is TGTGCCAGCAGTCCCACGGGTCTTTACGAGCAGTACTTC.

This chain joins TRBV6-6 and TRBJ2-5, with D possibly being TRBD2 (6 bases). Trimming removed 2 bases at V and 1 base at J, with 14 bases between. The germline V gene encodes CDR1 MNHNY and CDR2 SVGAGI (reference sequence). The CDR3 extends over 16 amino acids. CDR3 nucleotide sequence: TGTGCCAGCAGTTACGATCGACTAGGGACCCAAGAGACCCAGTACTTC. This gives the protein CASSYDRLGTQETQYF.

This clone was seen a handful of times. The chain recombines TRBV6-1 with TRBJ2-7; D gene unclear. Germline V gene sequence: CDR1 MNHNS, CDR2 SASEGT. The CDR3 has 11 amino acids. V lost 5 bases and J 5 bases, leaving 7 bases between the germline ends. For the CDR3, the DNA is TGTGCCAGCAGTTCCCCTGACGAGCAGTACTTC. Residues: CASSSPDEQYF.

The chain uses TRBV6-1 and TRBJ1-5, with TRBD1 as a possible D gene (6 bases). Germline CDR1 reads MNHNS; CDR2 reads SASEGT. Trimming took off 0 bases at V and 5 bases at J, with 11 bases between the two ends. The CDR3 is 15 amino acids. In nucleotides, the CDR3 is TGTGCCAGCAGTGAAGCGGGGGGGCCATATCAGCCCCAGCATTTT. This sequence encodes CASSEAGGPYQPQHF.

This clone turned up a few times. This chain links TRBV4-3 with TRBJ1-2; the match to TRBD1 covers 7 bases. CDR1 is LGHNA, CDR2 YSLEER, per germline. The CDR3 contains 15 residues. V lost 4 bases and J lost 0; bases outside the gene matches: 5. The CDR3 coding sequence is TGCGCCAGCAGCCCCGGGACAGAACCTAACTATGGCTACACCTTC. Translating it yields CASSPGTEPNYGYTF.

This clone was counted a few times. The V and J genes are TRBV5-1 and TRBJ1-1; a weak D match, TRBD1 (6 bases). Germline CDR1 reads SGHRS; CDR2 reads YFSETQ. This CDR3 comprises 14 residues. The V and J ends lost 5 bases and 0 bases respectively, with 11 bases between them. The CDR3 here is CASSPGEMNTEAFF. For the CDR3, the DNA is TGCGCCAGCAGTCCAGGGGAAATGAACACTGAAGCTTTCTTT.

This clone was seen only a few times. The chain is built from TRBV11-2 and TRBJ2-5, with D maybe TRBD1 (5 bases). Germline V gives CDR1 SGHAT, CDR2 FQNNGV. This CDR3 spans 11 amino acids. Trimming cost V 5 bases and J 12 bases, with 13 bases left between them. The CDR3 is CASSPGHGEYF. CDR3 DNA: TGTGCCAGCAGCCCCGGACACGGAGAGTACTTC.

The chain has TRBV6-1 and TRBJ2-5; unclear D gene. The germline V and J ends were trimmed by 5 bases and 4 bases, with 5 bases remaining between them. CDR1 and CDR2 (germline): MNHNS, SASEGT. The CDR3 contains 11 residues. For the CDR3, the DNA is TGTGCCAGCAGTTACGGAGAGACCCAGTACTTC. Its protein product is CASSYGETQYF.

The CDR3 loop reads CAISELGLAGETQYF. The DNA of the CDR3 is TGTGCCATCAGTGAGTTGGGACTAGCGGGAGAGACCCAGTACTTC. J is TRBJ2-5 and V is TRBV10-3; 12 bases line up with TRBD2. Germline assignment: CDR1 ENHRY and CDR2 SYGVKD. The CDR3 consists of 15 residues. J gave up 4 bases and V 1 base, and 1 base lay outside the gene matches.

The chain carries TRBV10-3 and TRBJ2-7, with TRBD2 matching 7 bases. Trimming at V came to 4 bases and at J to 5 bases, leaving 5 bases not matched to a gene. Looked up from germline, CDR1 is ENHRY and CDR2 is SYGVKD. The length of the CDR3 is 13 residues. This CDR3 is CAISGGGRNEQYF. The CDR3 bases are TGTGCCATCAGTGGCGGCGGGAGAAACGAGCAGTACTTC.